This TCR beta chain derives from a study of cytomegalovirus exposure and HLA in healthy donors. Study-level findings and limits: Previously analyzed data showed that most TCR beta V segments were productive at a frequency of about 90% or about 30%. Common viral pathogens seemed, in a later analysis, to connect with several of the most significant clusters. It was reported that the classifier diagnosed cytomegalovirus status with high specificity and sensitivity in both the original and validation cohorts. Association of a missense DCLRE1C variant with TCR beta V- and J-gene trimming was reported in a later analysis.

Notes on this clone: Its antigen is still unknown.

The PCR had 60 Vbeta and 13 Jbeta primers. The table came from immunoSEQ multiplex PCR; TCRdb's copy has only in-frame clones and leaves some out. This table has roughly 140,000 clones, 60% to 85% appearing once. Germline V gene data show CDR1 as GTSNPN and CDR2 as SVGIG (reference sequence). The CDR3 has 15 amino acids. The trim removed 3 bases at V and 0 bases at J, leaving 5 bases unmatched. Material: PBMCs. The chain has TRBV30 and TRBJ2-3; 8 positions agree with TRBD2. This TCR derives from a man aged 35 to 55 in good health and CMV-seropositive. In DNA form, the CDR3 reads TGTGCCTGGAGCGGCCAGCGGGAGAGCACAGATACGCAGTATTTT. Translated: CAWSGQRESTDTQYF. Full variable domain (rest looked up from reference TRBV30 and TRBJ2-3): SQTIHQWPATLVQPVGSPLSLECTVEGTSNPNLYWYRQAAGRGLQLLFYSVGIGQISSEVPQNLSASRPQDRQFILSSKKLLLSDSGFYLCAWSGQRESTDTQYFGPGTRLTVL.